A single count supports the clone carrying this TCR beta chain. The target antigen is unknown. The protocol was immunoSEQ multiplex PCR, while the TCRdb copy is restricted to in-frame clones and leaves out a portion. In the table there are about 180,000 clones, 88% of which are singletons. The data were taken from a study of T cell responses to AZD1222 COVID-19 vaccine. Study conclusions and caveats: Dominant CD4 TCR responses targeted spike regions 160-218 and 743-854. Repertoire samples came only from after the peak T cell response. It should be noted that donors were predominantly white British and more often female, and clonal diversity was possibly underestimated.

The CDR3 runs 17 residues. Germline lookup yields CDR1 SGHRS and CDR2 YFSETQ. The V segment lost 0 bases and the J segment 4 bases; nucleotides outside the gene matches: 6. The chain employs TRBV5-1 and TRBJ2-2; TRBD2 matches at 10 bases. The clonotype comes from an adult who received the AZD1222 COVID-19 vaccine. Sample: peripheral blood, taken 28 days after the second AZD1222 dose. CDR3 DNA sequence: TGCGCCAGCAGCTTGGATCTAGCGGGGGCGATCACCGGGGAGCTGTTTTTT. This sequence encodes CASSLDLAGAITGELFF.